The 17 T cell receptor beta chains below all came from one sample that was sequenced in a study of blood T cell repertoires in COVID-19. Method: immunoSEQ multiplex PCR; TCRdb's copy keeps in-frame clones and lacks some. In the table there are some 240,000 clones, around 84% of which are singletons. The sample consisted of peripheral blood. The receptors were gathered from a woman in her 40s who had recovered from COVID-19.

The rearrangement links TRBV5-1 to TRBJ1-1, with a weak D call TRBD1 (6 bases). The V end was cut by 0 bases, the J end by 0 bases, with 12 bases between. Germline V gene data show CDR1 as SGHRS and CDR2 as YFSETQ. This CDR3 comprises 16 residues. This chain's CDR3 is CASSLDLGHVNTEAFF. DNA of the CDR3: TGCGCCAGCAGCTTGGATCTGGGACACGTGAACACTGAAGCTTTCTTT.

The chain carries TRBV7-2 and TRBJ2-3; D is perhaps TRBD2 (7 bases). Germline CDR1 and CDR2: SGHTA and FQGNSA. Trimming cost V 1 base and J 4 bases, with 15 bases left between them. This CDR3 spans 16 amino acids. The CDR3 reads CASSLVGGGVSDTQYF. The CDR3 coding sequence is TGTGCCAGCAGCTTAGTGGGCGGGGGCGTGTCAGATACGCAGTATTTT.

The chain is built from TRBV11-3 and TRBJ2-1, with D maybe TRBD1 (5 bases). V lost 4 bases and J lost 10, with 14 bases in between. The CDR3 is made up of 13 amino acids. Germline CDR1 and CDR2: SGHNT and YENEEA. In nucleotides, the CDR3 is TGTGCCAGCAGCTCTTACACAGGTGGCGAGCAGTTCTTC. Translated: CASSSYTGGEQFF.

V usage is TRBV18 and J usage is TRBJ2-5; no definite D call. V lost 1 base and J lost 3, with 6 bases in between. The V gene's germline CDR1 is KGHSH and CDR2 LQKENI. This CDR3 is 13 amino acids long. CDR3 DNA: TGTGCCAGCTCACCACTTCCGGAAGAGACCCAGTACTTC. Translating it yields CASSPLPEETQYF.

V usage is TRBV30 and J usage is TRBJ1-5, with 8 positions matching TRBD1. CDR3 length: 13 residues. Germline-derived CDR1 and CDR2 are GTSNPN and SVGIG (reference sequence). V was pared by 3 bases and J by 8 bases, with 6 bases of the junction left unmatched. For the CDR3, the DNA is TGTGCCTGGAGCGGACAGGGACAAAAGCCCCAGCATTTT. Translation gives CAWSGQGQKPQHF.

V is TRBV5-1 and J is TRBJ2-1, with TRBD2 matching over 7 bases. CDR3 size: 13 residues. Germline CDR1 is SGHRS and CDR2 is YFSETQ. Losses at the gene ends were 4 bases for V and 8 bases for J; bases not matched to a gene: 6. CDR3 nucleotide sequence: TGCGCCAGCAGCACCGGACTAGGCGATGAGCAGTTCTTC. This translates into CASSTGLGDEQFF.

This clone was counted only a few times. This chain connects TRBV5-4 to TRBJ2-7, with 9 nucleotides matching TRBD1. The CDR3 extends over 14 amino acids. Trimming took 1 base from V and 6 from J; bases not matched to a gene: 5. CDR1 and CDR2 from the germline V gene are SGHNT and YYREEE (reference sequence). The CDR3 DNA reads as TGTGCCAGCAGCTTGAAGGGACAGGGAGGCGAGCAGTACTTC. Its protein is CASSLKGQGGEQYF.

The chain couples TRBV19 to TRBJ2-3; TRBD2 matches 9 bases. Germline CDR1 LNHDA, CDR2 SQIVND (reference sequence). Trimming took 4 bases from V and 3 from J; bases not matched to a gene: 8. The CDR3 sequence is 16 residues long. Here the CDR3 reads CASSNPSGVGTDTQYF. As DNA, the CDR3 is TGTGCCAGTAGTAACCCTAGCGGGGTGGGGACAGATACGCAGTATTTT. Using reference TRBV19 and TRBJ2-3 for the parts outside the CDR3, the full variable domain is DGGITQSPKYLFRKEGQNVTLSCEQNLNHDAMYWYRQDPGQGLRLIYYSQIVNDFQKGDIAEGYSVSREKKESFPLTVTSAQKNPTAFYLCASSNPSGVGTDTQYFGPGTRLTVL.

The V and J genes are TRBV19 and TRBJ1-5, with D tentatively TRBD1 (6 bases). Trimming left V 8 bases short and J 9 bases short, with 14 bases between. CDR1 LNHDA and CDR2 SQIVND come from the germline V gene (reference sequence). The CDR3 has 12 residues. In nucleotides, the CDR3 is TGTGCCAGTGGCGGACAGAATTCGCCCCAGCATTTT. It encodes CASGGQNSPQHF.

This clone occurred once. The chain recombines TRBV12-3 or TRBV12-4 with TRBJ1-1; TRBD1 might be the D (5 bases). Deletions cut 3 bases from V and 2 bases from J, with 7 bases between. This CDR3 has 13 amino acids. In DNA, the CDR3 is TGTGCCAGCAGTTTGGGGGGAAACACTGAAGCTTTCTTT. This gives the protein CASSLGGNTEAFF.

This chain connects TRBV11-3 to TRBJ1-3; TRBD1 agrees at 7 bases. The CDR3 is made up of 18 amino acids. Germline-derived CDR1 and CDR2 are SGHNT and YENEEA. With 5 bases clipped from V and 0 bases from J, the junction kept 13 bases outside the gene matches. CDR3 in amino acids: CASSLTPGTAYSGNTIYF. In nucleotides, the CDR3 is TGTGCCAGCAGCCTTACACCCGGGACAGCATACTCTGGAAACACCATATATTTT. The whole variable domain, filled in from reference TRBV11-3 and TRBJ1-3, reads EAGVVQSPRYKIIEKKQPVAFWCNPISGHNTLYWYLQNLGQGPELLIRYENEEAVDDSQLPKDRFSAERLKGVDSTLKIQPAELGDSAVYLCASSLTPGTAYSGNTIYFGEGSWLTVV.

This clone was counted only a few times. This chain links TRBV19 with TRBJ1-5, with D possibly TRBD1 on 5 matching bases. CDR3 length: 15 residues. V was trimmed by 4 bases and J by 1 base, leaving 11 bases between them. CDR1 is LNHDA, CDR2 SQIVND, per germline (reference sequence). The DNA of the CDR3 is TGTGCCAGTAGTACACCCGGGGGGAGCAATCAGCCCCAGCATTTT. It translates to CASSTPGGSNQPQHF.

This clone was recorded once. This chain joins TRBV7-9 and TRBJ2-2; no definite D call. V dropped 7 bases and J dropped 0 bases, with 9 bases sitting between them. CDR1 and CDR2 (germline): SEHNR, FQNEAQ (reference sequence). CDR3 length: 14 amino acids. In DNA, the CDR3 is TGTGCCAGCATCCTAAATACGAACACCGGGGAGCTGTTTTTT. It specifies CASILNTNTGELFF. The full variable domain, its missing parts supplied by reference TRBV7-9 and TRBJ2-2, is DTGVSQNPRHKITKRGQNVTFRCDPISEHNRLYWYRQTLGQGPEFLTYFQNEAQLEKSRLLSDRFSAERPKGSFSTLEIQRTEQGDSAMYLCASILNTNTGELFFGEGSRLTVL.

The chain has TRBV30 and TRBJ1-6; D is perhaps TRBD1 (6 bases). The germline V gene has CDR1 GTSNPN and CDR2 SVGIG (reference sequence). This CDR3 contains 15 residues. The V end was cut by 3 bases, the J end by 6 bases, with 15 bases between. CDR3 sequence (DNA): TGTGCCTGGAGGGTGTCGGGACATACTAATTCACCCCTCCACTTT. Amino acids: CAWRVSGHTNSPLHF.

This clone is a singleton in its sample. The CDR3 protein is CASSQVSGGSGELFF. The CDR3 DNA reads TGCGCCAGCAGCCAAGTTTCCGGGGGGAGCGGGGAGCTGTTTTTT. This rearrangement joins TRBV4-3 to TRBJ2-2; 7 nucleotides match TRBD2. CDR3 size: 15 residues. With V trimmed by 1 base and J by 7 bases, 6 bases remained unmatched. The V gene's germline CDR1 is LGHNA and CDR2 YSLEER.

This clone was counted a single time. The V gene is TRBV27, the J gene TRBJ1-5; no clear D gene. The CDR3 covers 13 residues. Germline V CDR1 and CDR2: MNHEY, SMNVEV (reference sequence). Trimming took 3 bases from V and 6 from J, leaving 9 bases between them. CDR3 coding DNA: TGTGCCAGCAGTTTTGCGGTTCGTCAGCCCCAGCATTTT. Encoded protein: CASSFAVRQPQHF.

The CDR3, as DNA: TGTGCCAGCACCTTACGACGGGTCGGGGAGCTGTTTTTT. Protein: CASTLRRVGELFF. The chain employs TRBV12-3 or TRBV12-4 and TRBJ2-2; no firm D call. V was pared by 7 bases and J by 7 bases, with 13 bases between. The CDR3 spans 13 residues.